This T cell receptor beta chain was documented in a study of cytomegalovirus exposure and HLA in healthy donors. Notes on the study in general: The HLA-A and HLA-B alleles of most subjects were reportedly predicted accurately from TCR beta sequences. Several of the most significant clusters appeared, in a later analysis, to be linked to common viral pathogens.

This clone was observed a handful of times. The antigen is undetermined. Germline CDR1 is SGDLS and CDR2 is YYNGEE. V was clipped by 2 bases and J by 5 bases, with 16 bases between them. The CDR3 contains 15 residues. Samples came from healthy bone marrow donors. Nominally healthy donors provided the samples, though records likely missed some immune exposures. Primers: 60 Vbeta forward and 13 Jbeta reverse. The protocol was immunoSEQ multiplex PCR, while the TCRdb copy is restricted to in-frame clones and leaves out a portion. The profile covers tens of thousands of clones, with around 75% appearing a single time and 51% taken by the ten largest.

The specimen sequenced was PBMCs. The genes are TRBV9 and TRBJ1-2; D unclear. The receptor comes from a man in his forties or fifties in good health and CMV-seropositive. CDR3 coding DNA: TGTGCCAGCAGCGTGACGAGGGAAGGACTGTATGGCTACACCTTC. Protein: CASSVTREGLYGYTF.